What follows are 24 T cell receptor beta chains derived from one specimen sequenced in a study of cytomegalovirus exposure and HLA in healthy donors. PCR involved 60 Vbeta and 13 Jbeta primers. Here immunoSEQ multiplex PCR was the method, and the copy in TCRdb shows in-frame clones only, minus some. The table lists some 190,000 clones, around 87% of them singletons. Sequencing was carried out using PBMCs. The receptors originated from a man between 25 and 39 years old in good health and CMV-seronegative.

The genes are TRBV7-6 and TRBJ2-7; TRBD1 matches 12 bases. With 2 bases clipped from V and 4 bases from J, the junction kept 3 bases outside the gene matches. The CDR3 is 15 residues long. Germline lookup yields CDR1 SGHVS and CDR2 FNYEAQ. CDR3: CASSLRDRGPYEQYF. The CDR3 region has the DNA TGTGCCAGCAGCTTAAGGGACAGGGGGCCTTACGAGCAGTACTTC.

The genes are TRBV4-1 and TRBJ2-1; TRBD1 aligns across 8 bases. Per germline, CDR1 MGHRA and CDR2 YSYEKL. V lost 3 bases, J lost 7 bases, and 11 bases stayed unmatched. The CDR3 extends over 16 amino acids. DNA of the CDR3: TGCGCCAGCAGCCACCCAGACAGGGGATCGGTGAATGAGCAGTTCTTC. It is translated as CASSHPDRGSVNEQFF.

The chain recombines TRBV19 with TRBJ1-5; TRBD1 might be the D (6 bases). CDR3 length equals 15 residues. V lost 7 bases and J 1 base, leaving 14 bases between the germline ends. Germline V gives CDR1 LNHDA, CDR2 SQIVND (reference sequence). Here the CDR3 reads CASNYGQLSNQPQHF. CDR3 nucleotides: TGTGCCAGTAACTATGGACAGTTAAGCAATCAGCCCCAGCATTTT. Full variable domain (missing parts from reference TRBV19 and TRBJ1-5): DGGITQSPKYLFRKEGQNVTLSCEQNLNHDAMYWYRQDPGQGLRLIYYSQIVNDFQKGDIAEGYSVSREKKESFPLTVTSAQKNPTAFYLCASNYGQLSNQPQHFGDGTRLSIL.

This rearrangement joins TRBV5-1 to TRBJ2-2, with 9 bases matching TRBD1. The CDR3 has 14 amino acids. J gave up 7 bases and V 3 bases, and 4 bases lay outside the gene matches. Germline V gene data show CDR1 as SGHRS and CDR2 as YFSETQ. CDR3 protein: CASSWDRAGGELFF. The CDR3, as DNA: TGCGCCAGCAGCTGGGACAGGGCCGGCGGGGAGCTGTTTTTT.

A few counts support this clone. The junction and the germline gene differ at one end; a read error may be behind it. The CDR3 spells CASSLGQGDEQFF. CDR3 in DNA: TGCGCCAGCAGTTTGGGACAGGGTGATGAGCAGTTCTTC. V gene TRBV5-1 combines with J gene TRBJ2-1; 9 bases are shared with TRBD1. This CDR3 comprises 13 residues. Germline CDR1 and CDR2: SGHRS and YFSETQ. The full variable domain, in which reference TRBV5-1 and TRBJ2-1 provide the parts outside the CDR3, is KAGVTQTPRYLIKTRGQQVTLSCSPISGHRSVSWYQQTPGQGLQFLFEYFSETQRNKGNFPGRFSGRQFSNSRSEMNVSTLELGDSALYLCASSLGQGDEQFFGPGTRLTVL.

This sequence joins TRBV28 and TRBJ1-3; a weak D match, TRBD1 (6 bases). This CDR3 spans 16 amino acids. Trimming left V 2 bases short and J 0 bases short, with 11 bases between. Germline assignment: CDR1 MDHEN and CDR2 SYDVKM. The CDR3 reads CASSLKGQLSGNTIYF. The CDR3, as DNA: TGTGCCAGCAGTTTAAAGGGACAACTCTCTGGAAACACCATATATTTT.

The V call is TRBV5-1, the J call TRBJ2-6; D possibly corresponds to TRBD2 (6 bases). Trimming removed 3 bases from V and 2 bases from J, with 9 bases in between. Germline V gene data show CDR1 as SGHRS and CDR2 as YFSETQ. This CDR3 is 15 amino acids long. The CDR3: CASSSAGPGANVLTF. The CDR3 region has the DNA TGCGCCAGCAGCTCGGCGGGACCTGGGGCCAACGTCCTGACTTTC.

The chain has TRBV6-1 and TRBJ1-1, with TRBD1 identical over 8 bases. Trimming cost V 8 bases and J 5 bases; bases outside gene matches: 10. Germline CDR1 reads MNHNS; CDR2 reads SASEGT. The CDR3 is made up of 14 amino acids. The CDR3: CASGGSTGVTEAFF. Written as DNA, the CDR3 is TGTGCCAGCGGGGGCTCGACAGGGGTAACTGAAGCTTTCTTT.

The rearrangement joins TRBV5-1 to TRBJ1-2; tentative D call: TRBD1 (5 bases). CDR3 length: 16 amino acids. V dropped 0 bases and J dropped 3 bases, with 15 bases sitting between them. CDR1 and CDR2 from the germline V gene are SGHRS and YFSETQ. CDR3 DNA sequence: TGCGCCAGCAGCTTGGGTTTCGGCAGGGTAGACTATGGCTACACCTTC. This codes for CASSLGFGRVDYGYTF.

The rearrangement links TRBV4-1 to TRBJ2-2; 10 nucleotides align to TRBD1. The germline CDR1 and CDR2 sequences are MGHRA and YSYEKL. This CDR3 spans 17 amino acids. V trimming: 1 base; J trimming: 6 bases; junction bases outside the gene matches: 8. The CDR3 bases are TGCGCCAGCAGCCAAGGGCAGGGGACAGGGGTGGCCGGGGAGCTGTTTTTT. Amino acid sequence: CASSQGQGTGVAGELFF.

The chain links TRBV5-1 to TRBJ1-1; 8 bases align to TRBD1. CDR1 SGHRS and CDR2 YFSETQ come from the germline V gene. The CDR3 has 17 residues. The ends lost 2 bases at V and 1 base at J; junction bases unmatched: 10. CDR3 coding DNA: TGCGCCAGCAGCTTATCCGGAGACAGGGGTGCGAACACTGAAGCTTTCTTT. It is translated as CASSLSGDRGANTEAFF.

The chain couples TRBV19 to TRBJ2-1; D may be TRBD2 (5 bases). V was cut by 1 base and J by 2 bases, with 9 bases left in between. CDR3 length: 15 residues. CDR1 and CDR2 (germline): LNHDA, SQIVND (reference sequence). The CDR3 reads CASSIGGYPYNEQFF. The CDR3 DNA follows: TGTGCCAGTAGTATAGGAGGGTACCCCTACAATGAGCAGTTCTTC.

This clone was seen only once. The junction departs from germline at one end; a sequencing error may be responsible. The chain is built from TRBV7-9 and TRBJ1-2; 10 bases agree with TRBD1. Germline V gene lookup returns CDR1 SEHNR and CDR2 FQNEAQ (reference sequence). The CDR3 contains 16 residues. CDR3 protein: CSSSLAPGQGFGGYTF. Written as DNA, the CDR3 is TGTTCCAGCAGCTTAGCGCCGGGACAGGGGTTCGGGGGCTACACCTTC.

This clone was seen a few times. The gene calls are TRBV6-6 and TRBJ2-7; 11 bases align to TRBD2. CDR3 length: 14 amino acids. Germline values: CDR1 MNHNY, CDR2 SVGAGI (reference sequence). J lost 3 bases, V lost 4 bases, and 2 bases had no gene match. The CDR3 coding sequence is TGTGCCAGCAGTTTAACTAGCGGGAGCTACGAGCAGTACTTC. This translates into CASSLTSGSYEQYF.

This CDR3 reads CASSLGPRGTEAFF. Here the CDR3 DNA reads TGTGCCAGCAGCCTCGGTCCGAGAGGTACTGAAGCTTTCTTT. V gene TRBV7-9 combines with J gene TRBJ1-1; no clear D. Germline values: CDR1 SEHNR, CDR2 FQNEAQ (reference sequence). V was cut by 5 bases and J by 5 bases, with 15 bases left in between. The CDR3 is 14 amino acids.

The V gene is TRBV7-2, the J gene TRBJ1-5; D unclear. Germline V lookup: CDR1 SGHTA, CDR2 FQGNSA. The V end was cut by 4 bases, the J end by 5 bases, with 12 bases between. The length of the CDR3 is 14 residues. The CDR3 sequence: CASSSQVPHQPQHF. The CDR3 DNA reads as TGTGCCAGCAGCTCCCAGGTTCCTCATCAGCCCCAGCATTTT.

The gene calls are TRBV9 and TRBJ1-6; D uncertain. This CDR3 spans 14 amino acids. Germline loops: CDR1 SGDLS, CDR2 YYNGEE. V shed 4 bases and J shed 7 bases, with 12 bases lying between them. CDR3 in DNA: TGTGCCAGCAGCCGAACGCCGGGGAATTCACCCCTCCACTTT. This translates into CASSRTPGNSPLHF.

The rearrangement joins TRBV2 to TRBJ2-2; possibly TRBD1 for D (5 bases). Per the germline V gene, CDR1 is SNHLY and CDR2 is FYNNEI. With 4 bases removed from V and 5 bases from J, the gap between germline ends came to 14 bases. The CDR3 is made up of 15 amino acids. CDR3 loop: CASSVRRKGTGELFF. CDR3 in DNA: TGTGCCAGCAGTGTGCGTCGTAAGGGGACCGGGGAGCTGTTTTTT. The full variable domain, with the rest looked up from reference TRBV2 and TRBJ2-2, is EPEVTQTPSHQVTQMGQEVILRCVPISNHLYFYWYRQILGQKVEFLVSFYNNEISEKSEIFDDQFSVERPDGSNFTLKIRSTKLEDSAMYFCASSVRRKGTGELFFGEGSRLTVL.

The chain is built from TRBV5-4 and TRBJ2-1; a weak D match, TRBD1 (6 bases). The germline CDR1 and CDR2 sequences are SGHNT and YYREEE (reference sequence). This CDR3 spans 14 amino acids. V was shortened by 4 bases and J by 11 bases, with 19 bases between the two germline ends. The CDR3 region has the DNA TGTGCCAGCAGCCTGGAGGTAGTCCAGGGGCAGCAGTTCTTC. This codes for CASSLEVVQGQQFF.

The rearrangement links TRBV7-2 to TRBJ2-7, with 8 bases identical to TRBD2. The J segment lost 3 bases and the V segment lost 3 bases, leaving 7 bases of the junction unmatched. Germline lookup yields CDR1 SGHTA and CDR2 FQGNSA. There are 15 residues in the CDR3. This CDR3 is CASSLRTSRLYEQYF. DNA for the CDR3: TGTGCCAGCAGCTTGAGGACTAGCAGGCTCTACGAGCAGTACTTC.

This sequence joins TRBV5-6 and TRBJ1-1; unclear D gene. CDR3 length: 12 amino acids. CDR1 and CDR2 from the germline V gene are SGHDT and YYEEEE. V gave up 4 bases and J gave up 10 bases, with 14 bases separating them. CDR3 in DNA: TGTGCCAGCAGCCTCCTTCGGGAAGTAGCTTTCTTT. Translation: CASSLLREVAFF.

The CDR3 DNA is TGTGCCAGCAGCCCAGAACAGGGGGCCAATCAGCCCCAGCATTTT. Its translation is CASSPEQGANQPQHF. The chain joins TRBV7-9 to TRBJ1-5; 9 bases align to TRBD1. The CDR3 runs to 15 residues. The germline V gene has CDR1 SEHNR and CDR2 FQNEAQ (reference sequence). V was pared by 5 bases and J by 3 bases, with 5 bases of the junction left unmatched.

With regard to this clone: Mismatch with germline at one junction end may stem from a read error. The chain employs TRBV7-9 and TRBJ2-6, with 7 nucleotides matching TRBD1. Germline-derived CDR1 and CDR2 are SEHNR and FQNEAQ (reference sequence). CDR3 length equals 18 residues. The CDR3 coding sequence is TGTGCCAGCAGCCCCATAAGGGGGCGACGCTCTGGGGCCAACGTCCCGACTTTC. Translating gives CASSPIRGRRSGANVPTF.

V is TRBV7-2 and J is TRBJ2-1, with TRBD2 matching over 8 bases. Germline V CDR1 and CDR2: SGHTA, FQGNSA. CDR3 length: 19 residues. Trimming cost V 0 bases and J 3 bases; bases outside gene matches: 13. CDR3 region: CASSLAGRRGGRNYNEQFF. For the CDR3, the DNA is TGTGCCAGCAGCTTAGCGGGGAGGCGCGGCGGGAGGAACTACAATGAGCAGTTCTTC.